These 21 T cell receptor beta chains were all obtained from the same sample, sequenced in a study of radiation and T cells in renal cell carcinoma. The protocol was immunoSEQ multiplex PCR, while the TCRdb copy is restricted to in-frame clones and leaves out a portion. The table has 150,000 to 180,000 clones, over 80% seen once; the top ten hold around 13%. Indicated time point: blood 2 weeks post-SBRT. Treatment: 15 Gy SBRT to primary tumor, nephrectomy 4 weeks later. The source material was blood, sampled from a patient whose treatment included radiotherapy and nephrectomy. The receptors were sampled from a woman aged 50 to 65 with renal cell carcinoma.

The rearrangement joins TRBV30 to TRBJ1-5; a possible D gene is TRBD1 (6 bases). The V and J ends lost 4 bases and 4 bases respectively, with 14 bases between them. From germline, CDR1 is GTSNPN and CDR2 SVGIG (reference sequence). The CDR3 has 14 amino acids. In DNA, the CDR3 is TGTGCCTGGACCCCGGGACAAATTAATCAGCCCCAGCATTTT. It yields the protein CAWTPGQINQPQHF.

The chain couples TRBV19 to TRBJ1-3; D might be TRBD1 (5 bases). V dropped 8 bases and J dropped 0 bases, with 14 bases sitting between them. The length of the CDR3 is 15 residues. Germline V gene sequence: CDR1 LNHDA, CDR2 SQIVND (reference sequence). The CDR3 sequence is CASGTDRPSGNTIYF. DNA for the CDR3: TGTGCCAGTGGGACGGATCGCCCCTCTGGAAACACCATATATTTT.

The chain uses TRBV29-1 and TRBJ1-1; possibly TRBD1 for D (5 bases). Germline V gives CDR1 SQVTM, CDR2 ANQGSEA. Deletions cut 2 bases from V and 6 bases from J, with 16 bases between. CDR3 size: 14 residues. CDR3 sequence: CSVELLQEAAEAFF. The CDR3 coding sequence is TGCAGCGTTGAACTCTTACAGGAGGCGGCTGAAGCTTTCTTT.

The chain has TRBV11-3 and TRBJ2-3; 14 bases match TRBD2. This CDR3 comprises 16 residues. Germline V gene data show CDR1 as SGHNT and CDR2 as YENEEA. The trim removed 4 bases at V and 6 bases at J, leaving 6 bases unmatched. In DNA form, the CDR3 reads TGTGCCAGCAGCTCAGGACTAGCGGGGGGCCGGGATACGCAGTATTTT. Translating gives CASSSGLAGGRDTQYF. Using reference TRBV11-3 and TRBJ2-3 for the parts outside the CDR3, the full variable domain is EAGVVQSPRYKIIEKKQPVAFWCNPISGHNTLYWYLQNLGQGPELLIRYENEEAVDDSQLPKDRFSAERLKGVDSTLKIQPAELGDSAVYLCASSSGLAGGRDTQYFGPGTRLTVL.

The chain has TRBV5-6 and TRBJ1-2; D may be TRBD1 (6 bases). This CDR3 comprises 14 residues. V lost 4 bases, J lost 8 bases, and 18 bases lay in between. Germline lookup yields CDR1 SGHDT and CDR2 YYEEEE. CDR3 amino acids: CASSLEGPDRGYTF. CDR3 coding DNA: TGTGCCAGCAGCCTCGAAGGGCCAGACAGGGGCTACACCTTC. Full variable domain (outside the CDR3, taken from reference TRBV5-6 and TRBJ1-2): DAGVTQSPTHLIKTRGQQVTLRCSPKSGHDTVSWYQQALGQGPQFIFQYYEEEERQRGNFPDRFSGHQFPNYSSELNVNALLLGDSALYLCASSLEGPDRGYTFGSGTRLTVV.

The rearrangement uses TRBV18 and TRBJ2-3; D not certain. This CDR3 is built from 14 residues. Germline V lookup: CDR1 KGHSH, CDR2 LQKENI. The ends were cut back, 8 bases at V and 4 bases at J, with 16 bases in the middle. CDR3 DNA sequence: TGTGCCAGCCGGTTCGGGCGGAGTGCAGATACGCAGTATTTT. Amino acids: CASRFGRSADTQYF.

The DNA for the CDR3 is TGTGCCAGCAGCTTACTCCAACTGGGTGGCTACACCTTC. Residues: CASSLLQLGGYTF. The chain couples TRBV13 to TRBJ1-2; D gene uncertain. Germline lookup yields CDR1 PRHDT and CDR2 FYEKMQ (reference sequence). V was clipped by 2 bases and J by 7 bases, with 11 bases between them. CDR3 length: 13 residues.

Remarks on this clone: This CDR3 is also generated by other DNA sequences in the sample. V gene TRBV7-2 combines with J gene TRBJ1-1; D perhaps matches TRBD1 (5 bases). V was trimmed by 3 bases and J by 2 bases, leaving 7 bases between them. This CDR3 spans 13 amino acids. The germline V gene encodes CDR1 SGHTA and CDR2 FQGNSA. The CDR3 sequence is CASSLTENTEAFF. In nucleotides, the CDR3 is TGTGCCAGCAGCTTGACAGAAAACACTGAAGCTTTCTTT.

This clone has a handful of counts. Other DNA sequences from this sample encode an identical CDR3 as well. This CDR3 reads CASSENSNQPQHF. The CDR3, as DNA: TGTGCCAGCAGTGAGAATAGCAATCAGCCCCAGCATTTT. The chain is built from TRBV2 and TRBJ1-5; D call uncertain. The CDR3 extends over 13 amino acids. CDR1 and CDR2 from the germline V gene are SNHLY and FYNNEI. Trimming shortened V by 3 bases and J by 0 bases, and 3 bases separated the two germline ends.

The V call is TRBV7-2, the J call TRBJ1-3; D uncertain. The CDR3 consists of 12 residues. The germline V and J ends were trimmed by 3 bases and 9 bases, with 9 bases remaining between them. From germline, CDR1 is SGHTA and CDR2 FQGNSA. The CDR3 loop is CASSFRAGTIYF. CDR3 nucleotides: TGTGCCAGCAGCTTCCGGGCAGGCACCATATATTTT.

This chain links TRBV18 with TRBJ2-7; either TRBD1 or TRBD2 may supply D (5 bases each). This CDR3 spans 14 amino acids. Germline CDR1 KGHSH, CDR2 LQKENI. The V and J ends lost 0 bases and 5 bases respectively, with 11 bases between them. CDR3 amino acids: CASSPPSGTHEQYF. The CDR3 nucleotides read TGTGCCAGCTCACCACCCTCAGGGACCCACGAGCAGTACTTC.

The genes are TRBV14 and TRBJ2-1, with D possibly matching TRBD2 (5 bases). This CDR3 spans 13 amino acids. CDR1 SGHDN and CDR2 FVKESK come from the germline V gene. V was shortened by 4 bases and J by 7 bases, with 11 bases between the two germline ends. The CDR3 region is CASSRGLPNEQFF. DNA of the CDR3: TGTGCCAGCAGCCGTGGACTTCCTAATGAGCAGTTCTTC.

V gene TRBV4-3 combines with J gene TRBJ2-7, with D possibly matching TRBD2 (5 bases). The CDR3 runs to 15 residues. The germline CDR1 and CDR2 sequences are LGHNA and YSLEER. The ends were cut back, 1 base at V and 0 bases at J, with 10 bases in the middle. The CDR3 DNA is TGCGCCAGCAGCCAAGGAAACGCGGGCTCCTACGAGCAGTACTTC. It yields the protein CASSQGNAGSYEQYF.

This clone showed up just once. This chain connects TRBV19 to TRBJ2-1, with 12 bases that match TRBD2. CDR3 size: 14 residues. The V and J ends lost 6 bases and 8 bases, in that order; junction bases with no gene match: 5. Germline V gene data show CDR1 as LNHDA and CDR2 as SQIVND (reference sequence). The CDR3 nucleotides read TGTGCCAGTAGCCTAGCGGGGGGGCGAGATGAGCAGTTCTTC. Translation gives CASSLAGGRDEQFF.

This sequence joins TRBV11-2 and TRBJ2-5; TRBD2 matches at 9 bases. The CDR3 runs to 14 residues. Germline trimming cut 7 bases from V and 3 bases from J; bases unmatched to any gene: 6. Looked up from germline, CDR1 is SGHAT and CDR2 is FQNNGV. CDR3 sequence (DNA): TGTGCCAGCAAAAGACTAGCGGTTGAAGAGACCCAGTACTTC. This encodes CASKRLAVEETQYF.

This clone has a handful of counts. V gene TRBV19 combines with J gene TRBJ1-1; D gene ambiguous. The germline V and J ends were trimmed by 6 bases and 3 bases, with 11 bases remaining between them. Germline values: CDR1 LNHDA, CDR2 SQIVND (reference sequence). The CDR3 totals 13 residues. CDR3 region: CASSRQLYTEAFF. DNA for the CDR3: TGTGCCAGTAGCCGTCAACTCTACACTGAAGCTTTCTTT. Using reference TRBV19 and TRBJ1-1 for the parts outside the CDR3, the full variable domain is DGGITQSPKYLFRKEGQNVTLSCEQNLNHDAMYWYRQDPGQGLRLIYYSQIVNDFQKGDIAEGYSVSREKKESFPLTVTSAQKNPTAFYLCASSRQLYTEAFFGQGTRLTVV.

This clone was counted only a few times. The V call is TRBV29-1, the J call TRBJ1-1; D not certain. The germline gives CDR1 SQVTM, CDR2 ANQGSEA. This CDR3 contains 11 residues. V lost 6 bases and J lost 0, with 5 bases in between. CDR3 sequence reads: CSVVMNTEAFF. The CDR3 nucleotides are TGCAGCGTAGTAATGAACACTGAAGCTTTCTTT.

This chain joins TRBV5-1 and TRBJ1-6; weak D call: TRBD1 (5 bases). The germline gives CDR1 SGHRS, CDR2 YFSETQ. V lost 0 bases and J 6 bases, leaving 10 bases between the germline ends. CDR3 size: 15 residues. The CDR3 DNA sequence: TGCGCCAGCAGCTTGGGACAGCAAGCTAATTCACCCCTCCACTTT. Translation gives CASSLGQQANSPLHF.

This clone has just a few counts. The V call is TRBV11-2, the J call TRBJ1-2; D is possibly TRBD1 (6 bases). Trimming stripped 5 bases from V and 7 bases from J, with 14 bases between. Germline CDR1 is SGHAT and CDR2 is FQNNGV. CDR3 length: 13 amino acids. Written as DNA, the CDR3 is TGTGCCAGCAGCCGGGGACATACGAGTGGCTACACCTTC. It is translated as CASSRGHTSGYTF.

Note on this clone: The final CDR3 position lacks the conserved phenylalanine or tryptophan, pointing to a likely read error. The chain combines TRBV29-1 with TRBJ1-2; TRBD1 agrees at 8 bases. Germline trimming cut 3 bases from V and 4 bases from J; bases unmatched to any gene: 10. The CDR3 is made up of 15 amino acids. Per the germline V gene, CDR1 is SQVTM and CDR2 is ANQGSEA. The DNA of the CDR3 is TGCAGCGTTGATTCCCCGACAGGGGCGCTCTATGGCTACACCCTC. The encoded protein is CSVDSPTGALYGYTL.

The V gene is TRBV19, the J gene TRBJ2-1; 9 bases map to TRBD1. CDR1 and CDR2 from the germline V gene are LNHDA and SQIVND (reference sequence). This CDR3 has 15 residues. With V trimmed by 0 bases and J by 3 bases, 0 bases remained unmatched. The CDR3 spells CASSIEGQGYNEQFF. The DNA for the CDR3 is TGTGCCAGTAGTATAGAGGGACAGGGCTACAATGAGCAGTTCTTC.